This is a list of T cell receptor beta chains from one sample in a study of spatial heterogeneity in lung cancer. TCRdb reprocessed the 5' RACE reads via MiXCR and lists one record per CDR3 protein. This sample has about 13,000 distinct CDR3 sequences, with approximately 3.8% found just once. Source: PBMCs, taken at surgery. The source of these receptors is a male donor with early-stage non-small cell lung cancer. Each CDR3 is given with its conserved first and last residue. Fields, in order: CDR3 DNA, CDR3 protein, J gene, V gene, D gene, clone size. D genes are given only for firm matches. Rows give clone size only sometimes, using once, few, many, or a class for an expanded clone.

TGTGCCAGCAGCGGCCCTAGCGGGAGTGTCGATGAGCAGTTCTTC | CASSGPSGSVDEQFF | TRBJ2-1 | TRBV9 | TRBD2 | many
TGTGCCAGCAGCGCGGGGACAGGGCCATACAATGAGCAGTTCTTC | CASSAGTGPYNEQFF | TRBJ2-1 | TRBV5-4 | TRBD1 | many
TGTGCCAGCAGTGAAGCGCTTCGGACAGGCAATCAGCCCCAGCATTTT | CASSEALRTGNQPQHF | TRBJ1-5 | TRBV6-1 | . | many
TGTGCCAGCAGCTTTCCAACTACTAGGGCCGGGGAGCTGTTTTTT | CASSFPTTRAGELFF | TRBJ2-2 | TRBV5-4 | . | many
TGTGCCAGCACCCGGGACAGTGGGCCGCGGGAGCAGTACTTC | CASTRDSGPREQYF | TRBJ2-7 | TRBV7-2 | TRBD1 | many
TGTGCCAGCAGTTACGGACCATCGTACGAGCAGTACTTC | CASSYGPSYEQYF | TRBJ2-7 | TRBV6-2/TRBV6-3 | . | many
TGCAGTGCCCCAGGGACAAAACACAATGAGCAGTTCTTC | CSAPGTKHNEQFF | TRBJ2-1 | TRBV20-1 | . | .
TGTGCCAGCAGTTCCCCTCCCAGGGCTGGGGCCAACGTCCTGACTTTC | CASSSPPRAGANVLTF | TRBJ2-6 | TRBV28 | . | many
TGTGCCAGCAGCGTAGCTGGGGGATATAATTCACCCCTCCACTTT | CASSVAGGYNSPLHF | TRBJ1-6 | TRBV9 | . | few
TGTGCCATCAGCCCGGACAGGGATAATCAGCCCCAGCATTTT | CAISPDRDNQPQHF | TRBJ1-5 | TRBV10-3 | TRBD1 | many
TGTGCCAGCAGTGTCAATTACAACCCCGGGACAGGGGCTTTCTTT | CASSVNYNPGTGAFF | TRBJ1-1 | TRBV12-3/TRBV12-4 | TRBD1 | many
TGTGCCAGCAGTGATTGGACCGGGGAGCTGTTTTTT | CASSDWTGELFF | TRBJ2-2 | TRBV6-1 | . | many
TGTGCCAGCAGCGCAGGGGGCGCCGCCTACAATGAGCAGTTCTTC | CASSAGGAAYNEQFF | TRBJ2-1 | TRBV7-3 | TRBD1 | many
TGTGCCAGCAGCGCTCAGGGGAACACTGAAGCTTTCTTT | CASSAQGNTEAFF | TRBJ1-1 | TRBV6-2/TRBV6-3 | . | many
TGTGCCAGCAGCTTAACGGACTTCCGCTCCTACAATGAGCAGTTCTTC | CASSLTDFRSYNEQFF | TRBJ2-1 | TRBV11-2 | . | few
TGCGCCAGCAGCCAAGTAAGGGGGGACTTGTATTCACCCCTCCACTTT | CASSQVRGDLYSPLHF | TRBJ1-6 | TRBV4-3 | . | many
TGTGCCAGCAGCACTGGTGGAGCGGGGCCCTACAATGAGCAGTTCTTC | CASSTGGAGPYNEQFF | TRBJ2-1 | TRBV11-3 | TRBD2 | many
TGCGCCAGCAGCCAAGATAGCCAGGGCGCGCAGTATTTT | CASSQDSQGAQYF | TRBJ2-3 | TRBV4-3 | . | many
TGCAGTGCTAGAGAGGGGGATCAGCCCCAGCATTTT | CSAREGDQPQHF | TRBJ1-5 | TRBV20-1 | . | many
TGTGCCAGCAGCGCCTCAAGGGGCCAGGGTACGCAGTATTTT | CASSASRGQGTQYF | TRBJ2-3 | TRBV11-2 | . | many
TGCGCCAGCAGCTCCCCAGGGGTTCGTGGCTACACCTTC | CASSSPGVRGYTF | TRBJ1-2 | TRBV4-3 | . | many
TGCGCCAGCAGCAACTCAGGCGGTAGCGGGAGAACCGGGGAGCTGTTTTTT | CASSNSGGSGRTGELFF | TRBJ2-2 | TRBV5-1 | TRBD2 | many
TGTGCCAGCAGTTTGGAAGGGGCCGATGAAAAACTGTTTTTT | CASSLEGADEKLFF | TRBJ1-4 | TRBV27 | . | .
TGTGCCAGCTGGGAGGGTTACTCTGGGGCCAACGTCCTGACTTTC | CASWEGYSGANVLTF | TRBJ2-6 | TRBV2 | TRBD2 | .
TGTGCCAGCAGCTCAACAGGGAACACCGGGGAGCTGTTTTTT | CASSSTGNTGELFF | TRBJ2-2 | TRBV7-9 | . | many
TGTGCCAGCATCCGGGACAGGGGGAGTGGCTACACCTTC | CASIRDRGSGYTF | TRBJ1-2 | TRBV6-6 | TRBD1 | many
TGTGCCAGGGACTGGGGAACCCAGTACTTC | CARDWGTQYF | TRBJ2-5 | TRBV6-6 | . | medium-sized
TGTGCCAGCAGCCTCCCGGGGGGCGGAAGGAACGAGCAGTACTTC | CASSLPGGGRNEQYF | TRBJ2-7 | TRBV7-8 | . | many
TGTGCCAGCAGCCACAAAAGCTCCTACGAGCAGTACTTC | CASSHKSSYEQYF | TRBJ2-7 | TRBV7-9 | . | many
TGCAGTGCTAGAGATAGCGGGAGCTCCTACAATGAGCAGTTCTTC | CSARDSGSSYNEQFF | TRBJ2-1 | TRBV20-1 | TRBD2 | many
TGTGCCAGCAGCACCCACGGCGGCGGGGAGCTGTTTTTT | CASSTHGGGELFF | TRBJ2-2 | TRBV3-1 | . | many
TGTGCCAGCAGTCTGGACAGGGGGCGGAATGAGCAGTTCTTC | CASSLDRGRNEQFF | TRBJ2-1 | TRBV6-1 | TRBD1 | many
TGTGCCAGTAGTCACCTCCGACTAGCGGCGAGCGCAGATACGCAGTATTTT | CASSHLRLAASADTQYF | TRBJ2-3 | TRBV19 | TRBD2 | many
TGTGCCAGCAGCTTCGGGACAGGGACCGGGGAGACCCAGTACTTC | CASSFGTGTGETQYF | TRBJ2-5 | TRBV7-2 | TRBD1 | many
TGTGCCAGCTCACCAGCCCCCGGGACAACCTACGAGCAGTACTTC | CASSPAPGTTYEQYF | TRBJ2-7 | TRBV18 | . | few
TGCGCCAGCAGCTTGGGTAGGCTAGCGGGAGATTACCCAGATACGCAGTATTTT | CASSLGRLAGDYPDTQYF | TRBJ2-3 | TRBV5-1 | TRBD2 | medium-sized
TGTGCCAGCAGTTTTGTACTAGCGGGGCTCTACGAGCAGTACTTC | CASSFVLAGLYEQYF | TRBJ2-7 | TRBV28 | TRBD2 | many
TGTGCCAGCAGCCAGGGACAGACAGTAAAAAACATTCAGTACTTC | CASSQGQTVKNIQYF | TRBJ2-4 | TRBV14 | TRBD1 | many
TGCGCCAGCAGCTTGGTTCCGGGGGGCTATCAGCCCCAGCATTTT | CASSLVPGGYQPQHF | TRBJ1-5 | TRBV5-1 | . | many
TGTGCCAGCAGCGTTGGGGGGTCCACTGAAGCTTTCTTT | CASSVGGSTEAFF | TRBJ1-1 | TRBV9 | . | many